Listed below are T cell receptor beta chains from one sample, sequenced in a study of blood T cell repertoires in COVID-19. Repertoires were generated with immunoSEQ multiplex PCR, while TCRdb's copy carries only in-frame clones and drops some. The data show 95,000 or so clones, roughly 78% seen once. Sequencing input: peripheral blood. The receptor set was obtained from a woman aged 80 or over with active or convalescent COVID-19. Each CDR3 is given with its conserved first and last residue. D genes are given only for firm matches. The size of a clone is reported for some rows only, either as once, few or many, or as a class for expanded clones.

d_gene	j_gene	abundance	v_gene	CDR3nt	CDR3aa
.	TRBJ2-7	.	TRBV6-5	TGTGCCAGCAGGGTCCGGGGAATACGGGGCGAGCAGTACTTC	CASRVRGIRGEQYF
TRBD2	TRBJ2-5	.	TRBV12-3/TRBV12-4	TGTGCCAGCAGCAACCTAGCGGGAGAGACCCAGTACTTC	CASSNLAGETQYF
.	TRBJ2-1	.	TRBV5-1	TGTGCCAGCAGCTTGGCCCCTTCCGGGGGTCACAATGAGCAGTTCTTC	CASSLAPSGGHNEQFF
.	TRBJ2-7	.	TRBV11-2	TGTGCCAGCAGCTTAGAAGTAGGAGTGGCCTACGAGCAGTACTTC	CASSLEVGVAYEQYF
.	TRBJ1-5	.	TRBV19	TGTGCCAGTAGTACACCGACAGATCAGCCCCAGCATTTT	CASSTPTDQPQHF
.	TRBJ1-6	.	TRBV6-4	TGTGCCAGCAGTGACGGGGCAGGGAAGAATTCACCCCTCCACTTT	CASSDGAGKNSPLHF
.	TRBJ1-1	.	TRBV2	TGTGCCAGCAGCGGGGTAACAGTTAGCACTGAAGCTTTCTTT	CASSGVTVSTEAFF
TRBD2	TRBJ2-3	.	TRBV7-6	TGTGCCAGCAGCGTACTAGCGGGAGGTCAAGATACGCAGTATTTT	CASSVLAGGQDTQYF
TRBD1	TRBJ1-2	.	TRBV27	TGTGCCAGCAGTTTATCAGGACAGGTCTACTATGGCTACACCTTC	CASSLSGQVYYGYTF
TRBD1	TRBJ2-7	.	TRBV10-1	TGCGCCAGCAGGTTAGGACAGGGGACCTACGAGCAGTACTTC	CASRLGQGTYEQYF
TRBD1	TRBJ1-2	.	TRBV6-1	TGTGCCAGCAGTGCCCTTCCGGGACAGGCTAACTATGGCTACACCTTC	CASSALPGQANYGYTF
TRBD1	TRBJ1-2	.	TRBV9	TGTGCCAGCAGCGTAGGTGTGACAGGGTATGGCTATGGCTACACCTTC	CASSVGVTGYGYGYTF
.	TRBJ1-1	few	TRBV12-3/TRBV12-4	TGTGCCAGCAGTTATCGGACACATGAAGCTTTCTTT	CASSYRTHEAFF
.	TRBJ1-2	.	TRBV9	TGTGCCAGCGGAGGGAATGGCTACACCTTC	CASGGNGYTF
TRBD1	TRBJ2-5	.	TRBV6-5	TGTGCCACCGCAGACAGGGCCTCAGGAGGGACCCAGTACTTC	CATADRASGGTQYF
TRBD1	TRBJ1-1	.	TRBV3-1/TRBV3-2	TGTGCCAGCAGCCACCTACAGGGGGCGCCAAGAGCTTTCTTT	CASSHLQGAPRAFF
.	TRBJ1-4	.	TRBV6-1	TGTGCCAGCAGTGACCCAAGGGGAACTAATGAAAAACTGTTTTTT	CASSDPRGTNEKLFF
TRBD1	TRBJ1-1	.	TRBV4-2	TGTGCCAGCAGCCAGCCGGGACAGATGAACACTGAAGCTTTCTTT	CASSQPGQMNTEAFF
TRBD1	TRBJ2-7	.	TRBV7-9	TGTGCCAGCAGCGAGGGACAGGGAAGACACCATCAGTACTTC	CASSEGQGRHHQYF
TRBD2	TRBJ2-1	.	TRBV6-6	TGTGCCAGCAGTCCCCTTAAAGGCGGGAGCATCTCCAATGAGCAGTTCTTC	CASSPLKGGSISNEQFF
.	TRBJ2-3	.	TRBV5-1	TGTGCCAGCAGCTCCACGGACATGCGTAGCACAGATACGCAGTATTTT	CASSSTDMRSTDTQYF
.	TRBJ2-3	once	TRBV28	TGTGCCAGCAGTTTGCGGGACAGAATATTCACAGATACGCAGTATTTT	CASSLRDRIFTDTQYF
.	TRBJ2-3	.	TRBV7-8	TGTGCCAGCAGCCGGGACTCTTTGACAGATACGCAGTATTTT	CASSRDSLTDTQYF
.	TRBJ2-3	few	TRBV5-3	TGTGCCAGAAGCCCGTGGCAGGATACGCAGTATTTT	CARSPWQDTQYF
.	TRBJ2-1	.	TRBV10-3	TGTGCCATCAGTGAACGGGATTCCTCCTACAATGAGCAGTTCTTC	CAISERDSSYNEQFF
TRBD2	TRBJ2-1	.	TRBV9	TGTGCCAGCAGCGTGGGTGGACTAGTCTCATCCCATGAGCAGTTCTTC	CASSVGGLVSSHEQFF
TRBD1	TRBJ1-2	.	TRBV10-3	TGTGCCATCAGTAAGGGACAGGAGGATGGCTACACCTTC	CAISKGQEDGYTF
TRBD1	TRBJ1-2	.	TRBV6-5	TGTGCCAGCAATAACCGGGACAGGGGTGGCTACACCTTC	CASNNRDRGGYTF
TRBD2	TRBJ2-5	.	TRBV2	TGTGCCAGCAGTGGGACTAGCTTCGGAGAGACCCAGTACTTC	CASSGTSFGETQYF